This entry lists 3 T cell receptor beta chains sequenced from one sample in a study of blood T cells in healthy people across ages. Primed by a sample-barcoded 5' primer and a J-beta primer mix, a second PCR proceeded for about 6 to 11 cycles. From the 5' RACE reads, TCRdb called clonotypes with MiXCR, one entry per CDR3 protein. The sample carries fewer than 1.5 million distinct CDR3 sequences, 42% recorded once. Material for sequencing was blood. Receptors originate from a young woman in good health.

V and J are TRBV10-1 and TRBJ2-2; 9 bases match TRBD1. V was pared by 5 bases and J by 5 bases, with 6 bases of the junction left unmatched. The CDR3 consists of 15 residues. Germline CDR1 reads WNHNN; CDR2 reads SYGVQD (reference sequence). The CDR3 nucleotides are TGCGCCAGCAGTTCGACAGGGGGGCGAACCGGGGAGCTGTTTTTT. It translates to CASSSTGGRTGELFF.

The CDR3: CASSAGTGIETQFF. In DNA, the CDR3 is TGCGCCAGCAGCGCAGGGACAGGGATTGAGACCCAGTTCTTC. The gene calls are TRBV5-1 and TRBJ2-1, with TRBD1 identical over 9 bases. Trimming cost V 4 bases and J 13 bases; bases outside gene matches: 12. Per the germline V gene, CDR1 is SGHRS and CDR2 is YFSETQ. This CDR3 is 14 amino acids long.

This clonotype showed up just a few times. The V call is TRBV29-1, the J call TRBJ2-5; D perhaps matches TRBD2 (6 bases). Germline V gene data show CDR1 as SQVTM and CDR2 as ANQGSEA. The CDR3 consists of 13 residues. Deletions cut 6 bases from V and 11 bases from J, with 22 bases between. The CDR3 region has the DNA TGCAGCGTAGCGACCGGGGGATCCTACGGGCAGTACTTC. Amino acid sequence: CSVATGGSYGQYF.